These 12 T cell receptor beta chains were all obtained from the same sample, sequenced in a study of OX40 agonist ivuxolimab in advanced cancers. This table comes from immunoSEQ multiplex PCR, and its TCRdb copy is limited to in-frame clones, with some not included. In the table there are more than 50,000 clones, 84% of which are singletons. This specimen consisted of CD4+ or CD8+ T cells sorted from blood, obtained in a trial of the OX40 agonist ivuxolimab. The receptor set was obtained from an adult with an advanced solid tumor such as melanoma, head and neck, liver or kidney cancer.

This CDR3 is CASSEVRGADIQYF. The CDR3 DNA is TGTGCCAGCAGTGAAGTGAGGGGAGCGGACATTCAGTACTTC. V gene TRBV2 combines with J gene TRBJ2-4, with D perhaps TRBD1 or TRBD2 (5 bases each). Germline V gene lookup returns CDR1 SNHLY and CDR2 FYNNEI. CDR3 length: 14 amino acids. Trimming took off 1 base at V and 8 bases at J, with 12 bases between the two ends.

This clone appeared a few times. V and J are TRBV5-1 and TRBJ1-5, with no clear D. V lost 0 bases and J 10 bases, leaving 8 bases between the germline ends. From germline, CDR1 is SGHRS and CDR2 YFSETQ. The length of the CDR3 is 12 residues. DNA of the CDR3: TGCGCCAGCAGCTTGGATGAGGGTCCCCAGCATTTT. It translates to CASSLDEGPQHF.

The V call is TRBV4-1, the J call TRBJ2-7; D possibly corresponds to TRBD2 (6 bases). CDR1 is MGHRA and CDR2 is YSYEKL in the germline V gene. The CDR3 totals 14 residues. The ends were cut back, 1 base at V and 2 bases at J, with 9 bases in the middle. The CDR3 region is CASSQGGGPYEQYF. CDR3 nucleotide sequence: TGCGCCAGCAGCCAAGGGGGAGGACCCTACGAGCAGTACTTC.

This clone was found a few times. The V call is TRBV19, the J call TRBJ1-1; D possibly corresponds to TRBD1 (6 bases). The CDR3 runs 14 residues. The V gene lost 5 bases and the J gene lost 5 bases, with 15 bases spanning the gap. CDR1 is LNHDA, CDR2 SQIVND, per germline (reference sequence). CDR3 protein: CASSPGGTGTEAFF. The DNA of the CDR3 is TGTGCCAGTAGTCCGGGGGGAACAGGGACTGAAGCTTTCTTT.

The V and J genes are TRBV5-6 and TRBJ1-3; no firm D call. The V end lost 1 base, the J end lost 0 bases, and 14 bases lay between the germline ends. Germline CDR1 is SGHDT and CDR2 is YYEEEE. The CDR3 sequence is 17 residues long. CDR3 protein: CASSLFGGPNSGNTIYF. CDR3 DNA: TGTGCCAGCAGCTTGTTTGGAGGTCCTAACTCTGGAAACACCATATATTTT. Based on the CDR3 plus reference TRBV5-6 and TRBJ1-3, the full variable domain is DAGVTQSPTHLIKTRGQQVTLRCSPKSGHDTVSWYQQALGQGPQFIFQYYEEEERQRGNFPDRFSGHQFPNYSSELNVNALLLGDSALYLCASSLFGGPNSGNTIYFGEGSWLTVV.

The rearrangement links TRBV10-2 to TRBJ1-5; D gene ambiguous. This CDR3 has 11 amino acids. The ends were cut back, 8 bases at V and 3 bases at J, with 5 bases in the middle. Germline CDR1 WSHSY, CDR2 SAAADI. The CDR3 reads CASPNNQPQHF. The CDR3 region has the DNA TGCGCCAGCCCGAACAATCAGCCCCAGCATTTT.

The chain carries TRBV2 and TRBJ2-7; tentatively, D is TRBD1 (6 bases). CDR1 is SNHLY, CDR2 FYNNEI, per germline. This CDR3 has 11 amino acids. The V end lost 7 bases, the J end lost 4 bases, and 8 bases lay between the germline ends. CDR3 DNA sequence: TGTGCCAGCACCGACAGGTACGAGCAGTACTTC. Translated: CASTDRYEQYF.

The chain has TRBV2 and TRBJ2-7, with D perhaps matching TRBD2 (5 bases). V was clipped by 6 bases and J by 0 bases, with 15 bases between them. The CDR3 runs to 15 residues. The germline V gene has CDR1 SNHLY and CDR2 FYNNEI. The DNA of the CDR3 is TGTGCCAGCAGAGGGAGACCGCTGAGCTCCTACGAGCAGTACTTC. This gives the protein CASRGRPLSSYEQYF.

The rearrangement uses TRBV7-9 and TRBJ1-6, with D uncertain. V was trimmed by 1 base and J by 7 bases, leaving 23 bases between them. Germline V gene lookup returns CDR1 SEHNR and CDR2 FQNEAQ (reference sequence). The CDR3 is 19 amino acids. DNA of the CDR3: TGTGCCAGCAGCTTAGGCACTCTGAGCCTAATCTCGGGGAATTCACCCCTCCACTTT. Its translation is CASSLGTLSLISGNSPLHF.

The chain has TRBV2 and TRBJ1-2; D possibly corresponds to TRBD1 (5 bases). Germline CDR1 and CDR2: SNHLY and FYNNEI. Trimming stripped 0 bases from V and 5 bases from J, with 7 bases between. This CDR3 spans 13 amino acids. The chain's CDR3 is CASSEARGYGYTF. CDR3 DNA: TGTGCCAGCAGTGAAGCGCGGGGGTATGGCTACACCTTC.

This clone came up once. This chain connects TRBV19 to TRBJ2-2; D is unclear. In germline, CDR1 is LNHDA, CDR2 SQIVND (reference sequence). The ends were cut back, 5 bases at V and 6 bases at J, with 10 bases in the middle. The CDR3 loop spans 13 amino acids. The CDR3 nucleotides are TGTGCCAGTAGTCTTGGGCCTCCCGGGGAGCTGTTTTTT. This gives the protein CASSLGPPGELFF. The variable domain in full, with the rest retrieved from reference TRBV19 and TRBJ2-2, is DGGITQSPKYLFRKEGQNVTLSCEQNLNHDAMYWYRQDPGQGLRLIYYSQIVNDFQKGDIAEGYSVSREKKESFPLTVTSAQKNPTAFYLCASSLGPPGELFFGEGSRLTVL.

This sequence joins TRBV29-1 and TRBJ2-1; perhaps D is TRBD1 or TRBD2 (6 bases each). Germline CDR1 is SQVTM and CDR2 is ANQGSEA. The CDR3 contains 10 residues. The ends were cut back, 7 bases at V and 7 bases at J, with 8 bases in the middle. The CDR3 nucleotides read TGCAGCGGGGGGGCTAATGAGCAGTTCTTC. Translating gives CSGGANEQFF.